This T cell receptor (beta chain) originates from a study of human T cells and chemical hapten exposure. Many counts were recorded for this clonotype. The antigen remains unidentified. The library put unique molecular identifiers onto individual cDNA molecules. As originally analysed: A per-sample median of around 100,000 TCRs was observed, with counts ranging from about 23,224 to 690,600. MiXCR, run by TCRdb on the RACE reads, gives a single entry per CDR3 protein. The V and J calls and clone size come from TCRdb's table, not from the authors' own analysis. The sample lists around 50,000 distinct CDR3 sequences, around 9.3% occurring once. The CDR3 is 15 residues long. Germline values: CDR1 MNHNY, CDR2 SVGAGI (reference sequence). Germline trimming cut 6 bases from V and 3 bases from J; bases unmatched to any gene: 4. Findings and limits, study-wide: Significantly greater numbers of large CDR3 similarity clusters came from expanded TCRs than from controls.

The time point is: patch test 1, 2 weeks after DPC sensitization. Treatment described: therapeutic diphenylcyclopropenone sensitization with weekly scalp DPC. Patches went on only after blood had been drawn each time. This chain joins TRBV6-6 and TRBJ2-1; 11 bases agree with TRBD2. The sequence was collected from a woman between 50 and 59 years old with alopecia areata. Some clones in this sample may be carry-over from other donors' samples. Sequenced here: whole blood, sampled in connection with sensitization to the hapten diphenylcyclopropenone (DPC). The CDR3 DNA sequence: TGTGCCAGCAGCACGACTAGCGGGGTCTACAATGAGCAGTTCTTC. Amino acid sequence: CASSTTSGVYNEQFF.